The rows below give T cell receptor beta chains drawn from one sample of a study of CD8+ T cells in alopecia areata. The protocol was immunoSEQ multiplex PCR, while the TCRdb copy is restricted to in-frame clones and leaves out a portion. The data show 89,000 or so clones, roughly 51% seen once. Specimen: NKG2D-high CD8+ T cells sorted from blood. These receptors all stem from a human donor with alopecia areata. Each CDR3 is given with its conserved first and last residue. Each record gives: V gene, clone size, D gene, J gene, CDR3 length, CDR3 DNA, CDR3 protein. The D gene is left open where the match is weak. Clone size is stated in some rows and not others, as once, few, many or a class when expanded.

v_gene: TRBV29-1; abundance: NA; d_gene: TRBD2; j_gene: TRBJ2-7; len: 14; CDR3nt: TGCAGCGTGATTCCGGCGCTAGCGGGAGGCGAGCAGTACTTC; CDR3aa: CSVIPALAGGEQYF
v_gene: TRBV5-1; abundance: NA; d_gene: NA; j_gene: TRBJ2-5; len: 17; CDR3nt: TGCGCCAGCAGCGGTCGTTTCGGCCAGGGGAATGGGGAGACCCAGTACTTC; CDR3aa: CASSGRFGQGNGETQYF
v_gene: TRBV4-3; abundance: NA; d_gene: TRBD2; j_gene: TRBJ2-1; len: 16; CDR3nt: TGCGCCAGCAGCCAGGGACTAGCGGAGCGCTACAATGAGCAGTTCTTC; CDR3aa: CASSQGLAERYNEQFF
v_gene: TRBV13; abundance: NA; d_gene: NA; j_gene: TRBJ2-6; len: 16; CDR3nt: TGTGCCAGCAGCCTACCCGAGGAGTCTGGGGCCAACGTCCTGACTTTC; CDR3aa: CASSLPEESGANVLTF
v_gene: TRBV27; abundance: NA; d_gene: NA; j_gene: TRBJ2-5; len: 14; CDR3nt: TGTGCCAGCAGGGCCCAGGGGTACCAAGAGACCCAGTACTTC; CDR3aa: CASRAQGYQETQYF
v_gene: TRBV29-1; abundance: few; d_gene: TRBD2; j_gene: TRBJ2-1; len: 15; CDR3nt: TGCAGCGTTGAGGGTCTAGCGGGAGGGTACAATGAGCAGTTCTTC; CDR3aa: CSVEGLAGGYNEQFF
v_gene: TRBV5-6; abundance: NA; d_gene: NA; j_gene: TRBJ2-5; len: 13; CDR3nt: TGTGCCAGCAGCTCTGGACAGTCAATGGCCCAGTACTTC; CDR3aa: CASSSGQSMAQYF
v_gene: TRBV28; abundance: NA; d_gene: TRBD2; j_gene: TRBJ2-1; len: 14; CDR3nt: TGTGCCAGCAGACCAGGACTAGCGGGGAATGAGCAGTTCTTC; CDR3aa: CASRPGLAGNEQFF
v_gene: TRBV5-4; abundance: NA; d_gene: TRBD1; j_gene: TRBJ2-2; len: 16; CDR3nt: TGTGCCAGCAGCTGGGACAGGGGAGGGGACACCGGGGAGCTGTTTTTT; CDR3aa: CASSWDRGGDTGELFF
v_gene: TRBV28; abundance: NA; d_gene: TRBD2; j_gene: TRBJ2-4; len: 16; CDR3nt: TGTGCCAGCAGTTCCCATAGCGGGACGCCCAAAAACATTCAGTACTTC; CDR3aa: CASSSHSGTPKNIQYF
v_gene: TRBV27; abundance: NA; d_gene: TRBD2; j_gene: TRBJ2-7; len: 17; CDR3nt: TGTGCCAGCAGTTTATCAGTAGCGGGAGTCTCCCTCTACGAGCAGTACTTC; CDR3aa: CASSLSVAGVSLYEQYF
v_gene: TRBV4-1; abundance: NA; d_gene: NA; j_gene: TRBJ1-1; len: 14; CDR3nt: TGCGCCAGCAGCCAGTCAGGGGAATACACTGAAGCTTTCTTT; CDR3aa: CASSQSGEYTEAFF
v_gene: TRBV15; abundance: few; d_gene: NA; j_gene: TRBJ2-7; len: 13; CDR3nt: TGTGCCACCAGCGGACTCGGGACCTACGAGCAGTACTTC; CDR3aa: CATSGLGTYEQYF
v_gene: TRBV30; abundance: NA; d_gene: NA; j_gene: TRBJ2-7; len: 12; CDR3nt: TGTGCCTGGAGTCTAAGGGGGATCGAGCAGTACTTC; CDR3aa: CAWSLRGIEQYF
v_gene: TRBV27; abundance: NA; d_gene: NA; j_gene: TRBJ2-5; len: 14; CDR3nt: TGTGCCAGCAGTTTTGGGGGGCAAGAAGAGACCCAGTACTTC; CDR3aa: CASSFGGQEETQYF
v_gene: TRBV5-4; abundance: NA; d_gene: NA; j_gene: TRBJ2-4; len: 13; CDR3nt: TGTGCCAGCAGCTTTGGGCAGAAAAACATTCAGTACTTC; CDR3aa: CASSFGQKNIQYF
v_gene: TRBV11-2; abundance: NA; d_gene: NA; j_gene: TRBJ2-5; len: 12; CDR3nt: TGTGCCAGCAGCTTAGTGGGAGAGACCCAGTACTTC; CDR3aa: CASSLVGETQYF
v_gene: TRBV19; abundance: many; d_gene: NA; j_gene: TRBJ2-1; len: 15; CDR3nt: TGTGCCAGTAGTATAGGCGGGGCCCTAGGCAATGAGCAGTTCTTC; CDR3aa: CASSIGGALGNEQFF
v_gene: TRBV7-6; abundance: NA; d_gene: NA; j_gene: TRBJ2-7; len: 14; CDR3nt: TGTGCCAGCAGCTTAGGGTCGGGACCCTACGAGCAGTACTTC; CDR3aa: CASSLGSGPYEQYF
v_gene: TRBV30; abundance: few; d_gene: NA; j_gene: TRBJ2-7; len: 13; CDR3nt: TGTGCCTGGAGCTATTATCAGGGTTCCGAGCAGTACTTC; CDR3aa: CAWSYYQGSEQYF
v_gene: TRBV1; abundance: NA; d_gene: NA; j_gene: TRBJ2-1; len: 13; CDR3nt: TGCACCCCCCAGACACCAGAGCACAATGAGCAGTTCTTC; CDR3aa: CTPQTPEHNEQFF
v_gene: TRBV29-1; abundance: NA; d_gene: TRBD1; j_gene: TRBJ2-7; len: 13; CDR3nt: TGCAGCGTTGGGGACAGGGTCACCTACGAGCAGTACTTC; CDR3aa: CSVGDRVTYEQYF
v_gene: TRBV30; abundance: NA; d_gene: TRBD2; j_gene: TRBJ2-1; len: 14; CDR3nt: TGTGCCTTACTAGCGGGAGGGCCTGGGAGTGAGCAGTTCTTC; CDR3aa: CALLAGGPGSEQFF
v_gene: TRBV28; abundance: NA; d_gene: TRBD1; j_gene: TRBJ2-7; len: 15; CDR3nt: TGTGCCAGCAGCACCCGGGACAGGGTTATCTACGAGCAGTACTTC; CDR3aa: CASSTRDRVIYEQYF
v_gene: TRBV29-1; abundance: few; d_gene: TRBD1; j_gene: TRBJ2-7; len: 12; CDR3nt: TGCAGCGTAACAGGGGATTCCTACGAGCAGTACTTC; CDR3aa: CSVTGDSYEQYF
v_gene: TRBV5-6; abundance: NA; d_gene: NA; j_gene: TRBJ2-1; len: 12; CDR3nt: TGTGCCAGCAGCTTGGCGATGAATGAGCAGTTCTTC; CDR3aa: CASSLAMNEQFF
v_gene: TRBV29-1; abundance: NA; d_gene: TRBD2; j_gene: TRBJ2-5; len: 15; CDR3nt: TGCAGCGTTGTAAGGCGGGAGGTCGAACAAGAGACCCAGTACTTC; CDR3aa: CSVVRREVEQETQYF
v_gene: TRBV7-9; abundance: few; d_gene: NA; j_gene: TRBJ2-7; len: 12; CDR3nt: TGTGCCAGCAGCTTACTGGGCTACGAGCAGTACTTC; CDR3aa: CASSLLGYEQYF
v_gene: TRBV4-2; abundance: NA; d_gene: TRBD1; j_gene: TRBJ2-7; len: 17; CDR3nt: TGTGCCAGCAGCCAACAGGGACAGGGGGCCGTCTCCTACGAGCAGTACTTC; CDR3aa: CASSQQGQGAVSYEQYF
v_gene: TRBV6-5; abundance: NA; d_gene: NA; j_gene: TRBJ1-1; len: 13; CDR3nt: TGTGCCAGCAGTTACTACGAGGGCACTGAAGCTTTCTTT; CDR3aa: CASSYYEGTEAFF
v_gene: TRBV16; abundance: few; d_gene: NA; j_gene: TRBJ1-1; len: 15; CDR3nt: TGTGCCAGCAGCCATATCGGCGGGGCGAACACTGAAGCTTTCTTT; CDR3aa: CASSHIGGANTEAFF
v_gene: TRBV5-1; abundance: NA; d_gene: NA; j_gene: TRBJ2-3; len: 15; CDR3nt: TGCGCCAGCAACCCCGGGACAACTAGCACAGATACGCAGTATTTT; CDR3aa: CASNPGTTSTDTQYF
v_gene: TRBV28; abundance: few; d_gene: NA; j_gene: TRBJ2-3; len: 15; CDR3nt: TGTGCCAGCAGTCCGGTGACAGAGATCACAGATACGCAGTATTTT; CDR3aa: CASSPVTEITDTQYF
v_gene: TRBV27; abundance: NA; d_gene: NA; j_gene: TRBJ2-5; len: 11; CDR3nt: TGTGCCAGCAGCGATGAAGAGACCCAGTACTTC; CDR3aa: CASSDEETQYF
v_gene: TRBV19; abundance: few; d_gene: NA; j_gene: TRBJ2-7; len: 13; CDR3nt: TGTGCCAGTAGTTACGGACAAGCCTACGAGCAGTACTTC; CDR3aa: CASSYGQAYEQYF
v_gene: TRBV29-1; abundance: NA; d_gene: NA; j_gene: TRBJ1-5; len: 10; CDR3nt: TGCAGCGTTGTTGTTCAGCCCCAGCATTTT; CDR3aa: CSVVVQPQHF
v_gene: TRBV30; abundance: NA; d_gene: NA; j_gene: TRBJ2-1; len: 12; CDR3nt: TGTGCCTGGACTAGCTCCTACAATGAGCAGTTCTTC; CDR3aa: CAWTSSYNEQFF
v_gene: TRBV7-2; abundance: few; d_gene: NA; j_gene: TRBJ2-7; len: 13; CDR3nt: TGTGCCAGCAGCTTCCAGGGTTCCTACGAGCAGTACTTC; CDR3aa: CASSFQGSYEQYF
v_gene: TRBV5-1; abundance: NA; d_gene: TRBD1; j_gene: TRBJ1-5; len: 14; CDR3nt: TGCGCCAGCAGCTTGGGTCAGGGGGACCAGCCCCAGCATTTT; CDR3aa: CASSLGQGDQPQHF
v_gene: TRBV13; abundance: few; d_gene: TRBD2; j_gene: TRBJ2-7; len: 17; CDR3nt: TGTGCCAGCAGCTCCGGACTAGCGGGAGTTCCCGCCTACGAGCAGTACTTC; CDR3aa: CASSSGLAGVPAYEQYF
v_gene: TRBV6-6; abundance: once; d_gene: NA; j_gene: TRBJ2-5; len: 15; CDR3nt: TGTGCCAGCAGCCTTCCCGGAGCCGTTCAAGAGACCCAGTACTTC; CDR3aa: CASSLPGAVQETQYF
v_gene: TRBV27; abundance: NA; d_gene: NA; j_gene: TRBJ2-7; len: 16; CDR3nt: TGTGCCAGCAGTTTATCGGCGGGGACATCCTCCTACGAGCAGTACTTC; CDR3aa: CASSLSAGTSSYEQYF
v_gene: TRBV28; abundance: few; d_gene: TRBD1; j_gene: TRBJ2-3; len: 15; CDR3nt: TGTGCCAGCTCCCTCCCGGGACAGCGCACAGATACGCAGTATTTT; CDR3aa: CASSLPGQRTDTQYF
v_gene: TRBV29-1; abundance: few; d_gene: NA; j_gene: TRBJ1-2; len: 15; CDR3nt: TGCAGCGTGCACGCGGGCCACGACAGAACCTATGGCTACACCTTC; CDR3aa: CSVHAGHDRTYGYTF
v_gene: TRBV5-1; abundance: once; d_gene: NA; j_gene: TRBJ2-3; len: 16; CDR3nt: TGCGCCAGCAGCTTGGCCCCAGCGATCGTGGGAGATACGCAGTATTTT; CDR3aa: CASSLAPAIVGDTQYF
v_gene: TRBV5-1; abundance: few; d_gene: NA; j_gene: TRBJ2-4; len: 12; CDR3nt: TGCGCCAGCTGGGGACGGGAAAACATTCAGTACTTC; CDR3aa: CASWGRENIQYF
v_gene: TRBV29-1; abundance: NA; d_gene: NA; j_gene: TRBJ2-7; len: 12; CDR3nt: TGCAGCGTTGGCGGGGGCGTTTACGAGCAGTACTTC; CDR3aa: CSVGGGVYEQYF